This T cell receptor (beta chain) was found in a study of neurological immune-mediated disorders. Overall study findings and caveats: CDR3 amino acid sequences of expanded clones were not shared across subjects, a result suggesting private repertoires in all groups.

Blood bank volunteers in Maryland, USA, served as healthy controls. Template-switch 5'RACE cDNA synthesis added a 10-nucleotide unique molecular identifier. Over 170 million TCR-beta sequences from 15-18 subjects came from every sequencing run. TCRdb processed the 5' RACE reads anew with MiXCR; each CDR3 protein has one entry. Of over 40,000 distinct CDR3 sequences in the sample, about 6.9% are singletons; the top ten hold about 0.5%. The CDR3 has 14 residues. Germline CDR1 and CDR2: SEHNR and FQNEAQ (reference sequence). The V end lost 1 base, the J end lost 8 bases, and 11 bases lay between the germline ends. This clonotype occurred many times. Its antigen is unidentified.

The source is a woman in her 40s in good health. The sample was CD4+ T cells from blood. V gene TRBV7-9 combines with J gene TRBJ1-4; D unresolved. CDR3 sequence reads: CASSLDLSGEKLFF. Here the CDR3 DNA reads TGTGCCAGCAGCTTAGACCTTTCGGGAGAAAAACTGTTTTTT.